Shown below are 17 T cell receptor beta chains from a single sample sequenced in a study of cytomegalovirus exposure and HLA in healthy donors. Vbeta (60) and Jbeta (13) primers were used in the PCR. TCRdb's copy holds only in-frame clones and misses some; the assay was immunoSEQ multiplex PCR. The sample lists just over 150,000 clones, around nine tenths occurring once. Material for sequencing was PBMCs. These receptors originate from a woman between 18 and 29 years old in good health and CMV-seronegative.

The J gene is TRBJ1-1, the V gene TRBV10-2; 7 nucleotides line up with TRBD1. Trimming removed 7 bases from V and 4 bases from J; junction bases left unmatched: 6. The CDR3 covers 13 residues. Germline V gene sequence: CDR1 WSHSY, CDR2 SAAADI. The CDR3 loop reads CASKGQAATEAFF. CDR3 nucleotide sequence: TGCGCCAGCAAAGGACAGGCCGCCACTGAAGCTTTCTTT.

Concerning this clone itself: Without the conserved terminal phenylalanine or tryptophan, this CDR3 likely stems from a read error. No DNA is shown, since the ends of the CDR3 on it are uncertain; the CDR3 is the one TCRdb lists. The J gene is TRBJ1-1, the V gene TRBV19; the D call in the table, TRBD1, was not verified against the DNA. Counting both end residues, the CDR3 totals 13 amino acids. The germline V gene encodes CDR1 LNHDA and CDR2 SQIVND (reference sequence). The CDR3 region is CASSEGEDRGRKG.

This clone came up once. The gene calls are TRBV7-9 and TRBJ1-3, with D possibly matching TRBD1 (6 bases). The CDR3 totals 17 residues. Germline loops: CDR1 SEHNR, CDR2 FQNEAQ (reference sequence). Deletions cut 0 bases from V and 4 bases from J, with 16 bases between. This chain's CDR3 is CASSLAAPPGDGNTIYF. In nucleotides, the CDR3 is TGTGCCAGCAGCTTAGCAGCCCCCCCAGGGGACGGAAACACCATATATTTT.

The CDR3 reads CASSLQGTREKLFF. CDR3 DNA: TGTGCCAGCAGTCTACAGGGGACCCGGGAAAAACTGTTTTTT. The V call is TRBV28, the J call TRBJ1-4; 7 bases fit TRBD1. The CDR3 length is 14 residues. Germline values: CDR1 MDHEN, CDR2 SYDVKM. Trimming removed 5 bases from V and 8 bases from J; junction bases left unmatched: 8.

The chain employs TRBV19 and TRBJ2-1; D is undetermined. V gave up 9 bases and J gave up 13 bases, with 7 bases separating them. Looked up from germline, CDR1 is LNHDA and CDR2 is SQIVND (reference sequence). There are 8 residues in the CDR3. The CDR3 protein is CASHNQFF. As DNA, the CDR3 is TGTGCCAGCCACAACCAGTTCTTC.

The chain recombines TRBV6-1 with TRBJ1-3; weak D call: TRBD1 (5 bases). The CDR3 loop spans 13 amino acids. V shed 6 bases and J shed 2 bases, with 8 bases lying between them. Germline CDR1 and CDR2: MNHNS and SASEGT. The CDR3 coding sequence is TGTGCCAGCAGGACAGTGGCTGGAAACACCATATATTTT. As protein: CASRTVAGNTIYF.

The chain joins TRBV6-5 to TRBJ2-7; no firm D call. The end of the DNA fits TRBJ2-1 better, so the J call may be wrong. The CDR3 totals 16 residues. The germline V gene encodes CDR1 MNHEY and CDR2 SVGAGI. The CDR3 is CASSYSPQVLLSEQFF. The DNA for the CDR3 is TGTGCCAGCAGTTATTCCCCGCAAGTCCTTCTGAGCGAGCAGTTCTTC.

V gene TRBV21-1 combines with J gene TRBJ1-1. TRBV21-1 is labeled a pseudogene. The CDR3 sequence is 14 residues long. CDR3 sequence: CASSSRARGTEAFF. The CDR3 nucleotides read TGTGCCAGCAGCAGCCGGGCGCGGGGCACTGAAGCTTTCTTT.

The chain uses TRBV19 and TRBJ2-6; possibly TRBD2 for D (7 bases). There are 15 residues in the CDR3. The germline V gene encodes CDR1 LNHDA and CDR2 SQIVND (reference sequence). V lost 6 bases to trimming and J lost 4 bases, with 13 bases between them. This chain's CDR3 is CASSRGGAGANVLTF. The CDR3 coding sequence is TGTGCCAGTAGCAGAGGGGGGGCAGGGGCCAACGTCCTGACTTTC.

The gene calls are TRBV7-9 and TRBJ1-2, with D tentatively TRBD1 (6 bases). Trimming stripped 2 bases from V and 8 bases from J, with 12 bases between. The CDR3 totals 13 residues. Germline V CDR1 and CDR2: SEHNR, FQNEAQ (reference sequence). The CDR3 DNA is TGTGCCAGCAGCTTAAGTTCAGGGGTCGGCTACACCTTC. This encodes CASSLSSGVGYTF.

This rearrangement joins TRBV5-1 to TRBJ2-7, with 7 bases that match TRBD1. After removal of 2 bases from V and 2 bases from J, the junction contained 4 bases not matched to a gene. The CDR3 consists of 14 residues. Germline CDR1 SGHRS, CDR2 YFSETQ. The CDR3 protein is CASSLGDSPYEQYF. The CDR3 coding sequence is TGCGCCAGCAGCTTAGGGGACAGTCCCTACGAGCAGTACTTC.

This clone was observed once. The J gene is TRBJ2-1, the V gene TRBV6-7; D is perhaps TRBD1 (6 bases). TRBV6-7 is recorded as an ORF, its role being uncertain. The CDR3 has 16 residues. The germline V and J ends were trimmed by 5 bases and 3 bases, with 17 bases remaining between them. The DNA of the CDR3 is TGTGCCAGCAGTCCCCCCGACAGGACGAACTACAATGAGCAGTTCTTC. Encoded protein: CASSPPDRTNYNEQFF.

This clone was seen only once. The chain has TRBV9 and TRBJ2-1, with a possible D match to TRBD1 (6 bases). From germline, CDR1 is SGDLS and CDR2 YYNGEE. V was cut by 0 bases and J by 10 bases, with 23 bases left in between. This CDR3 spans 17 amino acids. The CDR3 region is CASSVGVWTDVGQEQFF. CDR3 in DNA: TGTGCCAGCAGCGTAGGGGTTTGGACAGACGTAGGACAGGAGCAGTTCTTC.

The chain uses TRBV27 and TRBJ1-1; the match to TRBD1 covers 7 bases. This CDR3 comprises 16 residues. From germline, CDR1 is MNHEY and CDR2 SMNVEV (reference sequence). V trimming: 5 bases; J trimming: 0 bases; junction bases outside the gene matches: 9. The CDR3 reads CASSPWTGSMNTEAFF. The CDR3 DNA follows: TGTGCCAGCAGTCCTTGGACAGGTTCGATGAACACTGAAGCTTTCTTT.

The V and J genes are TRBV28 and TRBJ2-5, with TRBD2 matching over 8 bases. The CDR3 is 17 residues long. Losses at the gene ends were 3 bases for V and 6 bases for J; bases not matched to a gene: 15. Germline CDR1 is MDHEN and CDR2 is SYDVKM. The chain's CDR3 is CASSFPPRGGVGKTQYF. Written as DNA, the CDR3 is TGTGCCAGCAGTTTTCCCCCCCGGGGGGGAGTAGGAAAGACCCAGTACTTC.

The rearrangement joins TRBV28 to TRBJ1-2, with 10 bases lining up with TRBD1. In germline, CDR1 is MDHEN, CDR2 SYDVKM. The ends lost 4 bases at V and 1 base at J; junction bases unmatched: 6. This CDR3 has 16 amino acids. The CDR3 protein is CASSSPGTGDNYGYTF. In nucleotides, the CDR3 is TGTGCCAGCAGTTCCCCCGGGACAGGGGATAACTATGGCTACACCTTC.

The rearrangement links TRBV18 to TRBJ1-3; 7 positions match TRBD1. This CDR3 contains 17 residues. Germline CDR1 reads KGHSH; CDR2 reads LQKENI. J lost 0 bases, V lost 1 base, and 6 bases had no gene match. The CDR3 protein is CASSPQGQLLSGNTIYF. CDR3 nucleotide sequence: TGTGCCAGCTCACCACAGGGACAGCTACTCTCTGGAAACACCATATATTTT.